Below are 20 T cell receptor beta chains sequenced from a single sample in a study of blood T cells in healthy people across ages. A J-beta primer mix and a sample-barcoded 5' primer were used in a second PCR of roughly 7 to 12 cycles. One entry per CDR3 protein results from TCRdb running MiXCR on the 5' RACE reads. The sample shows about 780,000 distinct CDR3 sequences, about half of them seen only once. Material for sequencing was blood. These receptors were collected from an older man in good health.

This clonotype was seen at least ten times. The chain links TRBV12-3 or TRBV12-4 to TRBJ2-1, with D hard to call. This CDR3 has 12 amino acids. Between the trimmed V and J ends, which lost 1 base and 7 bases, there was a span of 5 bases. The DNA of the CDR3 is TGTGCCAGCAGTTTAGTCGCGAATGAGCAGTTCTTC. It yields the protein CASSLVANEQFF.

The chain employs TRBV4-3 and TRBJ2-7, with 7 bases identical to TRBD1. This CDR3 comprises 18 residues. Germline lookup yields CDR1 LGHNA and CDR2 YSLEER. Losses at the gene ends were 0 bases for V and 4 bases for J; bases not matched to a gene: 15. Written as DNA, the CDR3 is TGCGCCAGCAGCCAAGATCGAACATACCAGGGGGTTCCATACGAGCAGTACTTC. Its translation: CASSQDRTYQGVPYEQYF.

This chain uses TRBV5-1 with TRBJ2-3; perhaps TRBD2 as D (6 bases). V lost 4 bases to trimming and J lost 0 bases, with 12 bases between them. The germline gives CDR1 SGHRS, CDR2 YFSETQ. The CDR3 covers 15 residues. Here the CDR3 reads CASSPQGRSTDTQYF. CDR3 coding DNA: TGCGCCAGCAGCCCCCAAGGGAGGAGCACAGATACGCAGTATTTT.

The J gene is TRBJ1-6, the V gene TRBV12-3 or TRBV12-4; D is uncertain. V was cut by 6 bases and J by 6 bases, with 12 bases left in between. CDR3 length: 14 amino acids. The CDR3 DNA sequence: TGTGCCAGCAGCCCTGCTGGACTTAATTCACCCCTCCACTTT. It codes for CASSPAGLNSPLHF.

In DNA, the CDR3 is TGCGCCAGCAGCCCACGGACAGGGCAAACCTACGAGCAGTACTTC. Translated, it gives CASSPRTGQTYEQYF. The V gene is TRBV5-1, the J gene TRBJ2-7, with TRBD1 identical over 8 bases. The germline CDR1 and CDR2 sequences are SGHRS and YFSETQ. After removal of 4 bases from V and 2 bases from J, the junction contained 8 bases not matched to a gene. The length of the CDR3 is 15 residues.

V is TRBV2 and J is TRBJ2-2; no definite D call. This CDR3 is built from 13 residues. V was cut by 4 bases and J by 6 bases, with 9 bases left in between. Germline CDR1 reads SNHLY; CDR2 reads FYNNEI. The DNA for the CDR3 is TGTGCCAGCAGTGGCCCATGGGCCGGGGAGCTGTTTTTT. Translating it yields CASSGPWAGELFF.

The rearrangement links TRBV6-4 to TRBJ1-2, with 11 nucleotides matching TRBD1. The V gene end was trimmed by 2 bases and the J gene end by 7 bases; junction bases not matched to a gene: 3. Germline CDR1 reads MRHNA; CDR2 reads SNTAGT. The CDR3 is 14 amino acids. The CDR3 region is CASSDPGQGAGYTF. The CDR3 DNA reads as TGTGCCAGCAGTGACCCCGGACAGGGGGCTGGCTACACCTTC.

The V gene is TRBV20-1, the J gene TRBJ2-3, with D uncertain. The length of the CDR3 is 14 residues. CDR1 and CDR2 from the germline V gene are DFQATT and SNEGSKA (reference sequence). V lost 3 bases and J lost 0, with 10 bases in between. In nucleotides, the CDR3 is TGCAGTGCTAGTGATGCGTCGAGCACAGATACGCAGTATTTT. It translates to CSASDASSTDTQYF.

This clonotype was seen at least ten times. This CDR3 reads CASVGRQGDYGYTF. CDR3 DNA: TGCGCCAGCGTAGGAAGACAGGGAGACTATGGCTACACCTTC. The chain links TRBV10-1 to TRBJ1-2; 7 nucleotides align to TRBD1. The CDR3 sequence is 14 residues long. Germline CDR1 and CDR2: WNHNN and SYGVQD (reference sequence). After removal of 8 bases from V and 3 bases from J, the junction contained 9 bases not matched to a gene.

This chain uses TRBV5-8 with TRBJ2-1; 11 nucleotides line up with TRBD1. The CDR3 totals 16 residues. V dropped 0 bases and J dropped 3; count of bases not matched to a gene: 2. From germline, CDR1 is SGHTS and CDR2 YDEGEE. DNA of the CDR3: TGTGCCAGCAGCTTGGAAGGGACAGGGGGCTACAATGAGCAGTTCTTC. It encodes CASSLEGTGGYNEQFF. The variable domain in full, with the rest retrieved from reference TRBV5-8 and TRBJ2-1, is EAGVTQSPTHLIKTRGQQATLRCSPISGHTSVYWYQQALGLGLQFLLWYDEGEERNRGNFPPRFSGRQFPNYSSELNVNALELEDSALYLCASSLEGTGGYNEQFFGPGTRLTVL.

The chain combines TRBV6-6 with TRBJ2-3, with a tentative D call TRBD2 (7 bases). The ends were cut back, 7 bases at V and 2 bases at J, with 16 bases in the middle. This CDR3 is built from 15 residues. The germline V gene encodes CDR1 MNHNY and CDR2 SVGAGI (reference sequence). The CDR3 DNA reads as TGTGCCAGCACTAAAAGGGGGGGATCCACAGATACGCAGTATTTT. The encoded protein is CASTKRGGSTDTQYF.

The sample holds a few counts of this clonotype. The rearrangement links TRBV7-2 to TRBJ1-1; D gene uncertain. The germline CDR1 and CDR2 sequences are SGHTA and FQGNSA. V was trimmed by 8 bases and J by 0 bases, leaving 10 bases between them. This CDR3 region has 13 residues. CDR3 bases: TGTGCCAGCCGAAAACAGATGAACACTGAAGCTTTCTTT. Its translation: CASRKQMNTEAFF.

The CDR3 DNA reads TGTGCCAGCAGCCAAGACCCTTCTCAGCCCCAGCATTTT. Translating gives CASSQDPSQPQHF. The chain recombines TRBV3-1 with TRBJ1-5; no firm D call. V lost 0 bases and J lost 6, with 6 bases in between. The CDR3 runs to 13 residues. The germline gives CDR1 LGHDT, CDR2 YNNKEL (reference sequence). The full variable domain, with the rest looked up from reference TRBV3-1 and TRBJ1-5, is DTAVSQTPKYLVTQMGNDKSIKCEQNLGHDTMYWYKQDSKKFLKIMFSYNNKELIINETVPNRFSPKSPDKAHLNLHINSLELGDSAVYFCASSQDPSQPQHFGDGTRLSIL.

The genes are TRBV5-1 and TRBJ2-1; 8 nucleotides agree with TRBD2. The CDR3 totals 13 residues. The V gene's germline CDR1 is SGHRS and CDR2 YFSETQ. Trimming cost V 1 base and J 9 bases; bases outside gene matches: 3. The CDR3 sequence is CASSLLREAEQFF. For the CDR3, the DNA is TGCGCCAGCAGCTTGTTGCGGGAGGCTGAGCAGTTCTTC.

This clonotype was detected a few times. The chain has TRBV7-9 and TRBJ1-1; D gene uncertain. The length of the CDR3 is 12 residues. CDR1 and CDR2 (germline): SEHNR, FQNEAQ (reference sequence). The V end was cut by 2 bases, the J end by 3 bases, with 4 bases between. The CDR3 DNA reads as TGTGCCAGCAGCTTAAGCCACACTGAAGCTTTCTTT. Amino acid sequence: CASSLSHTEAFF.

The CDR3 loop reads CASSLDDTEAFF. As DNA, the CDR3 is TGCGCCAGCAGCTTGGACGACACTGAAGCTTTCTTT. This chain joins TRBV5-1 and TRBJ1-1, with D unresolved. CDR1 is SGHRS and CDR2 is YFSETQ in the germline V gene. The length of the CDR3 is 12 residues. V lost 0 bases to trimming and J lost 3 bases, with 3 bases between them. Full variable domain (outside the CDR3, taken from reference TRBV5-1 and TRBJ1-1): KAGVTQTPRYLIKTRGQQVTLSCSPISGHRSVSWYQQTPGQGLQFLFEYFSETQRNKGNFPGRFSGRQFSNSRSEMNVSTLELGDSALYLCASSLDDTEAFFGQGTRLTVV.

This clonotype was detected a few times. This CDR3 reads CATSDFGSSGSRDNEQFF. CDR3 nucleotides: TGTGCCACCAGTGATTTTGGGTCTAGCGGGTCCCGAGACAATGAGCAGTTCTTC. V and J are TRBV24-1 and TRBJ2-1, with 8 bases lining up with TRBD2. The germline V gene encodes CDR1 KGHDR and CDR2 SFDVKD. V lost 1 base and J lost 5; bases outside the gene matches: 12. The CDR3 runs to 18 residues.

In this sample, this clonotype turned up once. This may stem from a read error, because a much larger clone lies one nucleotide away. Here the CDR3 reads CASGQWTGPQTQYF. Written as DNA, the CDR3 is TGCGCCAGCGGCCAGTGGACAGGGCCGCAGACCCAGTACTTC. The chain has TRBV5-1 and TRBJ2-7, with 8 bases that match TRBD1. Near its end, the DNA agrees better with TRBJ2-5, so the J call may be wrong. The CDR3 contains 14 residues. Germline V gene sequence: CDR1 SGHRS, CDR2 YFSETQ.

The table lists this clonotype with a few counts. This chain joins TRBV7-2 and TRBJ2-5; no firm D call. This CDR3 is 14 amino acids long. Germline V lookup: CDR1 SGHTA, CDR2 FQGNSA. Trimming cost V 1 base and J 4 bases, with 10 bases left between them. In nucleotides, the CDR3 is TGTGCCAGCAGCTTAGTGGGCAGTATAGAGACCCAGTACTTC. Translation gives CASSLVGSIETQYF.

This clonotype came up a few times. The chain joins TRBV28 to TRBJ1-4, with a tentative D call TRBD1 (5 bases). Looked up from germline, CDR1 is MDHEN and CDR2 is SYDVKM. This CDR3 region has 19 residues. Trimming cost V 5 bases and J 2 bases, with 24 bases left between them. The CDR3 nucleotides are TGTGCCAGCAGTCAACCCTATCAGAGGGGAAGGTCGACTAATGAAAAACTGTTTTTT. It encodes CASSQPYQRGRSTNEKLFF. The full variable domain, completed using reference TRBV28 and TRBJ1-4, is DVKVTQSSRYLVKRTGEKVFLECVQDMDHENMFWYRQDPGLGLRLIYFSYDVKMKEKGDIPEGYSVSREKKERFSLILESASTNQTSMYLCASSQPYQRGRSTNEKLFFGSGTQLSVL.